The T cell receptor (beta chain) under discussion was sequenced for a study of blood T cell repertoires in COVID-19. Study details: The United States, Italy and Spain were the sources of the acute and convalescent COVID-19 samples. T cells, B-cell-depleted T cells, or PBMCs provided the cDNA or gDNA that served as material.

Profiled with immunoSEQ multiplex PCR; TCRdb holds only in-frame clones, not every one. The table records about 350,000 clones, around nine tenths of them present only once. Seattle-derived patients entered the study during active infection and were followed longitudinally. Germline values: CDR1 SGHRS, CDR2 YFSETQ. This CDR3 is built from 16 residues. V was pared by 6 bases and J by 4 bases, with 10 bases of the junction left unmatched. This clone occurred a few times. The source is a woman in her sixties with COVID-19, enrolled during active disease. Sequenced: peripheral blood. This chain links TRBV5-1 with TRBJ1-6; 7 positions agree with TRBD1. DNA for the CDR3: TGCGCCAGCACCGAGACAGGGTCGGCGTATAATTCACCCCTCCACTTT. Translated: CASTETGSAYNSPLHF.